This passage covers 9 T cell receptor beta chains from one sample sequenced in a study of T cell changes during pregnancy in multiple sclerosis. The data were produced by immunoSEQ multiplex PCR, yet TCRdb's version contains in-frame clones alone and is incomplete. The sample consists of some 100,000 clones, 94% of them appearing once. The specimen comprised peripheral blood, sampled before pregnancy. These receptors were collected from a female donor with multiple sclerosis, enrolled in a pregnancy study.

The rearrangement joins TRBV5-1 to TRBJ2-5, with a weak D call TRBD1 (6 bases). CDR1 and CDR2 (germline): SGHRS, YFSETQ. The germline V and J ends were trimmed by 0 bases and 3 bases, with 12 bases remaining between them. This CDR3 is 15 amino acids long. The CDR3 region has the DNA TGCGCCAGCAGCTTGGGGGGGACAACTAAAGAGACCCAGTACTTC. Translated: CASSLGGTTKETQYF.

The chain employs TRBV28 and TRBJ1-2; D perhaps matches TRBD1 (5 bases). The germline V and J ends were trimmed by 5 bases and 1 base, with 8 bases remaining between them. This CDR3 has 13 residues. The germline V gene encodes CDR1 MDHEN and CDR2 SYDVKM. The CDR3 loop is CASSQTVNYGYTF. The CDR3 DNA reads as TGTGCCAGCAGTCAGACAGTTAACTATGGCTACACCTTC.

Here the CDR3 DNA reads TGTGCCAGCAGCTCCTACGACAGGCCCCGTGGAAACACCATATATTTT. This gives the protein CASSSYDRPRGNTIYF. The J gene is TRBJ1-3, the V gene TRBV7-9, with D perhaps matching TRBD1 (6 bases). Germline V gives CDR1 SEHNR, CDR2 FQNEAQ (reference sequence). This CDR3 has 16 residues. Trimming left V 4 bases short and J 3 bases short, with 16 bases between.

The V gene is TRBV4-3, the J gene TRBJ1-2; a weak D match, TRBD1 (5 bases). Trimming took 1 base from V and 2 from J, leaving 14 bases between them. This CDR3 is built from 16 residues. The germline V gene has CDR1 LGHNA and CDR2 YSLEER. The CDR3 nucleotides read TGCGCCAGCAGCCAAGGCTTTAGTCGGGGGAACTATGGCTACACCTTC. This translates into CASSQGFSRGNYGYTF.

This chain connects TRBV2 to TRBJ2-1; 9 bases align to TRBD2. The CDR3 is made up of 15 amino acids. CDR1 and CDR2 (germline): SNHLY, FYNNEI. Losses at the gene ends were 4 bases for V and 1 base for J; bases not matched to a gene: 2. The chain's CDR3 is CASSASGGSYNEQFF. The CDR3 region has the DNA TGTGCCAGCAGTGCCAGCGGGGGGTCCTACAATGAGCAGTTCTTC. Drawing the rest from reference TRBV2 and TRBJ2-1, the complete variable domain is EPEVTQTPSHQVTQMGQEVILRCVPISNHLYFYWYRQILGQKVEFLVSFYNNEISEKSEIFDDQFSVERPDGSNFTLKIRSTKLEDSAMYFCASSASGGSYNEQFFGPGTRLTVL.

CDR3 sequence: CASRRDSLTGELFF. The CDR3 coding sequence is TGTGCCAGCAGAAGGGACAGTCTGACCGGGGAGCTGTTTTTT. The rearrangement links TRBV7-3 to TRBJ2-2, with 7 bases identical to TRBD1. J lost 5 bases, V lost 6 bases, and 6 bases had no gene match. The CDR3 is 14 amino acids. CDR1 is SGHTA and CDR2 is FQGTGA in the germline V gene.

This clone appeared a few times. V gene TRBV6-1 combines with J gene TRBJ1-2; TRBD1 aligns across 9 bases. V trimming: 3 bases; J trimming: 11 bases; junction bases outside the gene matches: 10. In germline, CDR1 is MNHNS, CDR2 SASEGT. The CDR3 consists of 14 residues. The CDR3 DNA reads TGTGCCAGCAGTGAGGGGACAGGGAGGATGAGGTACACCTTC. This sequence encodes CASSEGTGRMRYTF.

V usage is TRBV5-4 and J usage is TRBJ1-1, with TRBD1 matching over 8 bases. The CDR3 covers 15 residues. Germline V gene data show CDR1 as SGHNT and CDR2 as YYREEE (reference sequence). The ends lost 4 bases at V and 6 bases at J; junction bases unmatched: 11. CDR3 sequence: CASSARDRFFSEAFF. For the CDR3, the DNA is TGTGCCAGCAGCGCCAGGGACAGGTTCTTCTCTGAAGCTTTCTTT.

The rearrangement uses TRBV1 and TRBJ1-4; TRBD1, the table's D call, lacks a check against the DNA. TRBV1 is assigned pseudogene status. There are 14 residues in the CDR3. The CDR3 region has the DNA TGCACCAGCAGACTGGGACAGGCTAATGAAAAACTGTTTTTT. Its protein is CTSRLGQANEKLFF.